The sequence of this T cell receptor (beta chain) was determined in a study of PD-L1 blockade in urothelial cancer. Turning to the study itself: Patients had been given 0 to 3 earlier chemotherapy regimens. Blood was evaluated 3 weeks (second dose) and 6 weeks after therapy began. Whole-study results and caveats: Blood clones associated with the tumor expanded more at 3 weeks in durable-benefit patients.

As concerns this clone: Its antigen is unknown.

As for time point: peripheral blood 6 weeks after treatment start. Each patient gave between 1 and 8 samples, pretreatment and on-treatment. Repertoires were generated with immunoSEQ multiplex PCR, while TCRdb's copy carries only in-frame clones and drops some. The table includes 40,000 to 55,000 clones, roughly 86% detected once. The sequences come from PBMCs, collected around atezolizumab (anti-PD-L1) treatment. This TCR was recovered from a man aged 55 to 70 with urothelial cancer.

In DNA, the CDR3 is TGTGCCAGCAGCTCGACTAGCGGGGGTGGCGAGACCCAGTACTTC. Translating it yields CASSSTSGGGETQYF. The chain couples TRBV7-2 to TRBJ2-5; 12 bases map to TRBD2. V was clipped by 4 bases and J by 5 bases; unmatched bases: 5. The germline CDR1 and CDR2 sequences are SGHTA and FQGNSA. This CDR3 has 15 amino acids.